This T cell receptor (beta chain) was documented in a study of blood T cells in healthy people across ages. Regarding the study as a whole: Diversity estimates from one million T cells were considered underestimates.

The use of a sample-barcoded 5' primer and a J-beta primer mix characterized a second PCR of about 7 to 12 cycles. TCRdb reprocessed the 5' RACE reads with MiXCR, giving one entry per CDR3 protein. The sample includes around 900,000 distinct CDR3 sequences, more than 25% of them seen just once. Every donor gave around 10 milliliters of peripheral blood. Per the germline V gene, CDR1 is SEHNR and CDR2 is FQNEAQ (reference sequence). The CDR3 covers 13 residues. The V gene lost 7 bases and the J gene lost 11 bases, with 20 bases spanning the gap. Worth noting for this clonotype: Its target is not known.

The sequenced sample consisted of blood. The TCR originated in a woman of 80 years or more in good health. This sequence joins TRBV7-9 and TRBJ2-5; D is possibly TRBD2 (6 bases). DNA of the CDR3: TGTGCCAGCACCCCTCAGGCCCCGGGGGAGCAGTACTTC. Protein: CASTPQAPGEQYF. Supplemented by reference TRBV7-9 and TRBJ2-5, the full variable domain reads DTGVSQNPRHKITKRGQNVTFRCDPISEHNRLYWYRQTLGQGPEFLTYFQNEAQLEKSRLLSDRFSAERPKGSFSTLEIQRTEQGDSAMYLCASTPQAPGEQYFGPGTRLLVL.